The clone carrying this TCR beta chain was found a few times. The antigen is not known. The data belong to a study of early T cells in non-severe SARS-CoV-2 infection. Across the whole study: Sequencing targeted bulk RNA from unsorted whole blood, leaving chains unpaired. General study points: VDJdb matching favored anti-spike CD8 responses, missing private and CD4 specificities.

The protocol attached unique molecular identifiers to individual cDNA molecules. Each CDR3 protein is one row after TCRdb ran MiXCR on the 5' RACE reads. The data hold about 48,000 distinct CDR3 sequences, with 7% to 9% observed a single time. The length of the CDR3 is 17 residues. Germline V gives CDR1 SGHAT, CDR2 FQNNGV. Trimming took 5 bases from V and 6 from J, leaving 20 bases between them. Input material: whole blood. The chain has TRBV11-2 and TRBJ1-6; D unresolved. This TCR derives from an adult who was a healthcare worker with PCR-confirmed SARS-CoV-2 infection or an uninfected control (not recorded which). The CDR3 region has the DNA TGTGCCAGCAGCCCCGAGACACAAGAAATTCGTAATTCACCCCTCCACTTT. Protein: CASSPETQEIRNSPLHF.